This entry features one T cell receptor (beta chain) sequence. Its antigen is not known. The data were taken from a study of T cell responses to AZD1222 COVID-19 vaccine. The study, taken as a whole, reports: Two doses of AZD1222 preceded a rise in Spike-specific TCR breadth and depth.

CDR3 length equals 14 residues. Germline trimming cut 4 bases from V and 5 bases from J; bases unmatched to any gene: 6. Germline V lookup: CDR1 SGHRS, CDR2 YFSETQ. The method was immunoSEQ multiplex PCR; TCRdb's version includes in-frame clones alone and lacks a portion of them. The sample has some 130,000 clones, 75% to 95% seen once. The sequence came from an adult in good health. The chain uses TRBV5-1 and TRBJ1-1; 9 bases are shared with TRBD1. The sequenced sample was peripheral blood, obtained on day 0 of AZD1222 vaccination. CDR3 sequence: CASSPLQGATEAFF. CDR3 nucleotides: TGCGCCAGCAGCCCTTTACAGGGGGCGACTGAAGCTTTCTTT.